Following are 11 T cell receptor beta chains from one sample sequenced in a study of Tregs in tolerant kidney transplant recipients (dated by TCRdb to the late 2010s). The receptor library was made with the immunoSEQ multiplex PCR assay. In TCRdb, the immuneACCESS table is reduced to in-frame sequences with V and J assigned. These tables do not hold every clone; where another copy was compared, an unresolved V gene accounts for under half, and the others remain unexplained. The sample includes 240,000 or so clones, with 84% observed a single time. Under 0.65% of the sample rests with the top ten. The sequenced material came from CD4+ T cells from blood. These receptors all come from a human donor in good health.

This clone was counted between two and nine times. V usage is TRBV6-4 and J usage is TRBJ2-2; D remains unclear. V was cut by 5 bases and J by 7 bases, with 11 bases left in between. The CDR3 sequence is 13 residues long. Germline V gives CDR1 MRHNA, CDR2 SNTAGT. CDR3 residues: CASSSEAGGELFF. The CDR3 bases are TGTGCCAGCAGTTCCGAGGCAGGCGGGGAGCTGTTTTTT.

The rearrangement uses TRBV6-5 and TRBJ2-7; D is perhaps TRBD2 (5 bases). CDR1 MNHEY and CDR2 SVGAGI come from the germline V gene. The V end lost 2 bases, the J end lost 5 bases, and 13 bases lay between the germline ends. The CDR3 runs 14 residues. The CDR3 DNA reads as TGTGCCAGCAGTTACGCTAGCCTCGAGGACGAGCAGTACTTC. This translates into CASSYASLEDEQYF.

The V gene is TRBV11-2, the J gene TRBJ1-1, with D maybe TRBD1 (5 bases). Germline V gene lookup returns CDR1 SGHAT and CDR2 FQNNGV. Trimming took off 2 bases at V and 5 bases at J, with 9 bases between the two ends. The CDR3 covers 13 residues. The CDR3 coding sequence is TGTGCCAGCAGCTTAACAGGCAGGACTGAAGCTTTCTTT. It encodes CASSLTGRTEAFF.

The chain couples TRBV5-1 to TRBJ2-7; 9 bases fit TRBD1. In germline, CDR1 is SGHRS, CDR2 YFSETQ. The CDR3 runs to 15 residues. The ends lost 0 bases at V and 5 bases at J; junction bases unmatched: 6. The CDR3 DNA reads TGCGCCAGCAGCTTGGACAGGGGGCTTTCCCACGAGCAGTACTTC. This codes for CASSLDRGLSHEQYF.

The rearrangement uses TRBV11-2 and TRBJ1-3, with 7 bases fitting TRBD1. J gave up 0 bases and V 5 bases, and 10 bases lay outside the gene matches. The CDR3 has 17 residues. Per the germline V gene, CDR1 is SGHAT and CDR2 is FQNNGV. CDR3 bases: TGTGCCAGCAGCCCCTCCGGACAGGCAAACTCTGGAAACACCATATATTTT. Its translation is CASSPSGQANSGNTIYF.

This CDR3 reads CSVGRTGDGYTF. In nucleotides, the CDR3 is TGCAGCGTTGGAAGGACAGGGGACGGCTACACCTTC. V and J are TRBV29-1 and TRBJ1-2, with 9 bases aligning to TRBD1. The CDR3 covers 12 residues. The germline gives CDR1 SQVTM, CDR2 ANQGSEA. The trim removed 4 bases at V and 8 bases at J, leaving 5 bases unmatched.

V is TRBV6-5 and J is TRBJ1-6; TRBD1 might be the D (6 bases). The CDR3 length is 14 residues. Trimming took off 6 bases at V and 5 bases at J, with 11 bases between the two ends. Germline V gene sequence: CDR1 MNHEY, CDR2 SVGAGI. The chain's CDR3 is CASRGDNDNSPLHF. CDR3 in DNA: TGTGCCAGCAGGGGGGACAACGATAATTCACCCCTCCACTTT.

A few counts support this clone. The chain couples TRBV6-5 to TRBJ1-1, with a weak D call TRBD1 (6 bases). This CDR3 is built from 14 residues. Germline CDR1 and CDR2: MNHEY and SVGAGI. The V end was cut by 7 bases, the J end by 4 bases, with 16 bases between. The CDR3 protein is CASTAGVWVTEAFF. In nucleotides, the CDR3 is TGTGCCAGCACCGCAGGGGTTTGGGTCACTGAAGCTTTCTTT.

CDR3 nucleotide sequence: TGTGCCATCAGTGCAGGGGGCACCTATGGCTACACCTTC. Translating gives CAISAGGTYGYTF. This chain links TRBV10-3 with TRBJ1-2; TRBD1 aligns across 8 bases. This CDR3 comprises 13 residues. The germline CDR1 and CDR2 sequences are ENHRY and SYGVKD. Trimming cost V 4 bases and J 4 bases; bases outside gene matches: 2.

This chain links TRBV18 with TRBJ1-4; D remains ambiguous. V was pared by 5 bases and J by 5 bases, with 9 bases between. The CDR3 sequence is 13 residues long. Germline V CDR1 and CDR2: KGHSH, LQKENI. In DNA, the CDR3 is TGTGCCAGCTCATCCGGGAGGAATGAAAAACTGTTTTTT. Its protein is CASSSGRNEKLFF. Based on the CDR3 plus reference TRBV18 and TRBJ1-4, the full variable domain is NAGVMQNPRHLVRRRGQEARLRCSPMKGHSHVYWYRQLPEEGLKFMVYLQKENIIDESGMPKERFSAEFPKEGPSILRIQQVVRGDSAAYFCASSSGRNEKLFFGSGTQLSVL.

The chain employs TRBV19 and TRBJ1-2, with D possibly being TRBD1 (5 bases). Looked up from germline, CDR1 is LNHDA and CDR2 is SQIVND (reference sequence). V was cut by 2 bases and J by 2 bases, with 6 bases left in between. There are 13 residues in the CDR3. CDR3 amino acids: CASSIQGNYGYTF. The CDR3 DNA reads TGTGCCAGTAGTATACAGGGAAACTATGGCTACACCTTC.